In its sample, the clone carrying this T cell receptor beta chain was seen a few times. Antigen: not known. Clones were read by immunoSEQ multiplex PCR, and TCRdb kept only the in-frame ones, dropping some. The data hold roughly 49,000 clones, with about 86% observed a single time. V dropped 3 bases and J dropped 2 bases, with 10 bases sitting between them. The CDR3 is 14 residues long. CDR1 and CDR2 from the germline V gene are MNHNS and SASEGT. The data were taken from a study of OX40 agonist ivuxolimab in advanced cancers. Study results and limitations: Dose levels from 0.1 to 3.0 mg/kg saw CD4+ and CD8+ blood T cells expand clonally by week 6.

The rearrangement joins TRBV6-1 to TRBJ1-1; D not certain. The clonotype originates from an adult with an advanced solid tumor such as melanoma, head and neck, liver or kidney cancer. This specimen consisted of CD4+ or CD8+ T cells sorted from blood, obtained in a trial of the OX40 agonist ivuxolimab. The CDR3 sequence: CASSEVGSNTEAFF. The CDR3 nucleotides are TGTGCCAGCAGTGAGGTGGGATCAAACACTGAAGCTTTCTTT.